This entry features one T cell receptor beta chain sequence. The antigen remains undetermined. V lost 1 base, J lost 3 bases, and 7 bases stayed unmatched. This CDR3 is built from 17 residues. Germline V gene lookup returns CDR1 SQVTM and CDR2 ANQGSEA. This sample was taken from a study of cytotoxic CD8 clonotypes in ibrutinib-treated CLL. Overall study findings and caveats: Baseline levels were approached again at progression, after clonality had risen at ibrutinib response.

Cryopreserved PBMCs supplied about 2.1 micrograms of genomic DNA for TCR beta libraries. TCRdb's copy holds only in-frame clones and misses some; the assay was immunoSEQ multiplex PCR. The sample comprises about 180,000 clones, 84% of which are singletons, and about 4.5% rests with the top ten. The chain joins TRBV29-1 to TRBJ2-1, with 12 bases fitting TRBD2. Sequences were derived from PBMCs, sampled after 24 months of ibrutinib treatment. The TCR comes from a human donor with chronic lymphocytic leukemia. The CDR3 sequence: CSVEGLAGGLLYNEQFF. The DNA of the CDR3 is TGCAGCGTTGAAGGTCTAGCGGGAGGGCTGCTCTACAATGAGCAGTTCTTC.